One TCR beta chain is described in this entry. Different DNA sequences within this sample yield the same CDR3. The germline V and J ends were trimmed by 0 bases and 0 bases, with 10 bases remaining between them. CDR1 is SGDLS and CDR2 is YYNGEE in the germline V gene. The CDR3 is 16 amino acids. Libraries were prepared by immunoSEQ multiplex PCR; TCRdb keeps only in-frame clonotypes and omits some of them. The sample consists of a few hundred thousand clones, 75% to 90% of them appearing once. These data are taken from a study of blood T cell repertoires in COVID-19. Participant-given clinical history determined each cohort assignment. Two consecutive negative NP/OP PCR tests, clearance, or resolved symptoms defined Cohort 3 recovery.

This TCR was sampled from a man younger than 45 who had recovered from COVID-19. The sequencing input was PBMCs or T cells enriched from blood (not recorded which). The chain uses TRBV9 and TRBJ2-1, with TRBD2 as a possible D gene (5 bases). CDR3 in DNA: TGTGCCAGCAGCGTAGGAGGCGGAGGCTCCTACAATGAGCAGTTCTTC. It specifies CASSVGGGGSYNEQFF.